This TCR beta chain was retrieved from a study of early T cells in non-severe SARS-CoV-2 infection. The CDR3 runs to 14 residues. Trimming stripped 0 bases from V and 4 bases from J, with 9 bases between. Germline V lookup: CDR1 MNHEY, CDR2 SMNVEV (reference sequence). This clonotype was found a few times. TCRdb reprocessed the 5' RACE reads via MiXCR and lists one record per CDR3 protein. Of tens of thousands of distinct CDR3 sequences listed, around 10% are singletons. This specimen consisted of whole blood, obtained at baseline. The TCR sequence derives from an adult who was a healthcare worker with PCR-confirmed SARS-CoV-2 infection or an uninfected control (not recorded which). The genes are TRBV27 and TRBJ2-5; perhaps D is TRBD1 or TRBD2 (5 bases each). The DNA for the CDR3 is TGTGCCAGCAGTTTATCGGTTGGGGGAGAGACCCAGTACTTC. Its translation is CASSLSVGGETQYF.